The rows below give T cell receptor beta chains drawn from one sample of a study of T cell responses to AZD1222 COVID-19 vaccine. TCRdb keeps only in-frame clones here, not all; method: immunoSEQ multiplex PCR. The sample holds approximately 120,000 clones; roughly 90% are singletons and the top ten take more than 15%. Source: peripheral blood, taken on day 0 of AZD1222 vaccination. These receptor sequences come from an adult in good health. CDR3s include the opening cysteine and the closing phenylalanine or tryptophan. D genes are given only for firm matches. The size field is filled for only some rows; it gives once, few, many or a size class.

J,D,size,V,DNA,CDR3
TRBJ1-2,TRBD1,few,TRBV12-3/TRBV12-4,TGTGCCAGCAGCCGGGACAGGCTCTATGGCTACACCTTC,CASSRDRLYGYTF
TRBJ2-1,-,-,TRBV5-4,TGTGCCAGCAGCTTGGGTCAAGGCGGAGGGGGATACAATGAGCAGTTCTTC,CASSLGQGGGGYNEQFF
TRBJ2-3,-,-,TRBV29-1,TGCACGGGGACTGCAACAGATACGCAGTATTTT,CTGTATDTQYF
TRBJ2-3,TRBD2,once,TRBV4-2,TGTGCCAGCAGCCAAGACCCGACTAGCGGGCCGGGACTCACAGATACGCAGTATTTT,CASSQDPTSGPGLTDTQYF
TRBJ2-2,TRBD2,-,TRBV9,TGTGCCAGCAGTCAACTAGCGGGGGCCACGAACACCGGGGAGCTGTTTTTT,CASSQLAGATNTGELFF
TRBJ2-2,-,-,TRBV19,TGTGCCAGTAGTAAAGGGGGGGATGTCGGGGAGCTGTTTTTT,CASSKGGDVGELFF
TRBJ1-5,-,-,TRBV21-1,TGTGCCAGCAAGACCGAGCTTTGGGCCCAGCATTTT,CASKTELWAQHF
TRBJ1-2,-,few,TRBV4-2,TGTGCCAGCAGCCAAGAAGGGAAGGGCATGGGCTACACCTTC,CASSQEGKGMGYTF
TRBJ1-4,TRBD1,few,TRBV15,TGTGCCACCAGCGGAGACAGGGGCCTGGAGGAAAAACTGTTTTTT,CATSGDRGLEEKLFF
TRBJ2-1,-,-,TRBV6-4,TGTGCCAGCAGTGACCGGGGTGAGCAGTTCTTC,CASSDRGEQFF
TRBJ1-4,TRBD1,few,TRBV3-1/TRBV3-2,TGTGCCAGCAGCCTCCGGACAGGGGGCGTATCTAATGAAAAACTGTTTTTT,CASSLRTGGVSNEKLFF
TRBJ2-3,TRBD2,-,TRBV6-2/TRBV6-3,TGTGCCAGCAGTTACACGACTAGCGGGAGGGCCGAAGGTAGCACAGATACGCAGTATTTT,CASSYTTSGRAEGSTDTQYF
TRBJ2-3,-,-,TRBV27,TGTGCCAGCAGCCAGGGTTTTTCGGATACGCAGTATTTT,CASSQGFSDTQYF
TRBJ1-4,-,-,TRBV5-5,TGTGCCAGCAGCAGGGCGGGGGGTGGCGAAAAACTGTTTTTT,CASSRAGGGEKLFF
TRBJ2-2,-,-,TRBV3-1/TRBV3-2,TGTGCCAGCAGCCCCCTGGGCGTAACGAACACCGGGGAGCTGTTTTTT,CASSPLGVTNTGELFF
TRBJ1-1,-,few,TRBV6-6,TGTGCCAGCAGTCACACCCGGGCGGGGGTAATGGACACTGAAGCTTTCTTT,CASSHTRAGVMDTEAFF
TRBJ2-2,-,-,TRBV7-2,TGTGCCAGCAGCTTGAAATACACCGGGGAGCTGTTTTTT,CASSLKYTGELFF
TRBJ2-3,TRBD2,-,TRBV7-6,TGTGCCAGCAGCCCCAAGCGGGAGGGCCCCCCGCAGTATTTT,CASSPKREGPPQYF
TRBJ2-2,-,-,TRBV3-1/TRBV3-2,TGTGCCAGCAGCCAAGTCAGTACCGGGGAGCTGTTTTTT,CASSQVSTGELFF
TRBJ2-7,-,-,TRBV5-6,TGTGCCAGCAGCTCGTTTGCGGGTAGGGGTGGCTACGAGCAGTACTTC,CASSSFAGRGGYEQYF
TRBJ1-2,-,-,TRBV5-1,TGCGCCAGCAGCTTAAACACCTTCGAGGGCTACACCTTC,CASSLNTFEGYTF
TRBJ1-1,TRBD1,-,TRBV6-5,TGTGCCAGCATCCTGACAGGGGGGAACACTGAAGCTTTCTTT,CASILTGGNTEAFF
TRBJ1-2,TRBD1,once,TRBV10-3,TGTGCCATCAGTGGGACAGGGGGCTATGGCTACACCTTC,CAISGTGGYGYTF
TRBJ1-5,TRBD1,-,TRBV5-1,TGCGCCAGCAGCCCAACAGGGGGCAATCAGCCCCAGCATTTT,CASSPTGGNQPQHF
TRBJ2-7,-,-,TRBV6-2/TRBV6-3,TGTGCCAGCAGTTACGTCGGGGGCGACTACGAGCAGTACTTC,CASSYVGGDYEQYF
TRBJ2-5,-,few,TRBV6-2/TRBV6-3,TGTGCCAGCAGTCACGTGGGGGGCCAGTACTTC,CASSHVGGQYF
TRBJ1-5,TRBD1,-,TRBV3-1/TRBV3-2,TGTGCCAGCAGCCGCGACAGGGGTCCCAATCAGCCCCAGCATTTT,CASSRDRGPNQPQHF
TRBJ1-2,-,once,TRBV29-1,TGCAGCGTCCGTGGGGGGGAGGTTGGCTACACCTTC,CSVRGGEVGYTF
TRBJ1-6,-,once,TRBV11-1,TGTGCCAGCAGCTCGGGACAAGGCGGGGATTCACCCCTCCACTTT,CASSSGQGGDSPLHF
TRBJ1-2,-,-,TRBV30,TGTGCCTGGAGGGCCGGCAGGTCCGGCTACACCTTC,CAWRAGRSGYTF
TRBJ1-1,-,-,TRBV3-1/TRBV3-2,TGTGCCAGCAGCCATTCAAGTAACAGAGCTTTCTTT,CASSHSSNRAFF
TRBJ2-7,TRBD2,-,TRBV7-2,TGTGCCAGCAGCTCAGTCGGCGGGGGGGCCGGCGGCTACGAGCAGTACTTC,CASSSVGGGAGGYEQYF
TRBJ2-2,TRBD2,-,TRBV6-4,TGTGCCAGCAGTGAATCTAGCGGGGGGCCGAACACCGGGGAGCTGTTTTTT,CASSESSGGPNTGELFF
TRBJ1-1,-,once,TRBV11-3,TGTGCCAGCAGTTTTAAGGGGGAATGGGGGAAATTGGACACTGAAGCTTTCTTT,CASSFKGEWGKLDTEAFF
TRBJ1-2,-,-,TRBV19,TGTGCCAGTAGTATATCGTTCTATGGCTACACCTTC,CASSISFYGYTF
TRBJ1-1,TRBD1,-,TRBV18,TGTGCCAGCTCACCTATTACACCGGGACAGGGGCGGAACACTGAAGCTTTCTTT,CASSPITPGQGRNTEAFF
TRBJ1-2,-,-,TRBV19,TGTGCCAGTAGTATCCTGCAGGACGGGGGCTACACCTTC,CASSILQDGGYTF
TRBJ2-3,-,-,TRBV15,TGTGCCACCAGCAGAGTAGGTGGGAGCACAGATACGCAGTATTTT,CATSRVGGSTDTQYF
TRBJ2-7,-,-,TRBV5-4,TGTGCCAGCAGCAGTCAGGTGGGGTTGGCCTACGAGCAGTACTTC,CASSSQVGLAYEQYF
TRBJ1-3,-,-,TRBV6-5,TGTGCCAGCCTCGACGGAACTGGAAACACCATATATTTT,CASLDGTGNTIYF
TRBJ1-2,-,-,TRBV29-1,TGCAGCGTTGAACTCCAACTCAACTATGGCTACACCTTC,CSVELQLNYGYTF
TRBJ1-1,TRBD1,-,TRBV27,TGTGCCAGCAGTTCCACCACTGGACAGGGGGTGCGAGGTGCTTTCTTT,CASSSTTGQGVRGAFF
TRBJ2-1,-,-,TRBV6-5,TGTGCCAGCAGCCACGGGGTTGAGCAGTTCTTC,CASSHGVEQFF
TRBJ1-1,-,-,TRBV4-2,TGTGCCAGCAGCCAAGAGGGTGAGGTGAACACTGAAGCTTTCTTT,CASSQEGEVNTEAFF
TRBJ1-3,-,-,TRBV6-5,TGTGCCAGCAGTTCCCGTTCTTCAGGGTTTGGAAACACCATATATTTT,CASSSRSSGFGNTIYF
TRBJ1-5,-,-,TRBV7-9,TGTGCCAGCAGCTCCGAGGGGGGGTCCCATCAGCCCCAGCATTTT,CASSSEGGSHQPQHF
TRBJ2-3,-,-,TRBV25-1,TGTGCCAGCAGTGAATCCGGGGCGATCCACACAGATACGCAGTATTTT,CASSESGAIHTDTQYF
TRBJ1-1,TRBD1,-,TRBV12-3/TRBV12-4,TGTGCCAGCAGTCGGAACCGGGACAGCGAAGCTTTCTTT,CASSRNRDSEAFF